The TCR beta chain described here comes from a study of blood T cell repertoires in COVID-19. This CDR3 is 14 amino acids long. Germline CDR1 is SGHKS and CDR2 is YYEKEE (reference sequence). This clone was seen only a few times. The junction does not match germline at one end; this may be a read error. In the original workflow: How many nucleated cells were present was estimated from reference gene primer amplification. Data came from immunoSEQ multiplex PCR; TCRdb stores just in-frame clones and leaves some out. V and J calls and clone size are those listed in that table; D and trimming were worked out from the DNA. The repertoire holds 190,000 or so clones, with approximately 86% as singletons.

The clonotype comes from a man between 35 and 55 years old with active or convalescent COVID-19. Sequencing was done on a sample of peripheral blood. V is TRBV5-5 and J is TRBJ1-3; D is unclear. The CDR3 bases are TGTGCCAGCAGCTTGAGATGGCGTGGAGACACCATATATTTT. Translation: CASSLRWRGDTIYF.